This TCR beta chain was obtained from a study of PD-1 blockade in mismatch repair-deficient tumors. Concerning this clone: One end of the junction varies from germline; a read error may be responsible.

From germline, CDR1 is SSHAT and CDR2 FNYEAQ (reference sequence). The CDR3 loop spans 13 amino acids. Sequencing used immunoSEQ multiplex PCR; TCRdb keeps in-frame clones, though not all of them. The sample includes about 110,000 clones, 70% to 80% of them seen just once. Mismatch repair deficiency was confirmed in all patients, by PCR or immunohistochemistry. The sequence came from an adult with mismatch repair-deficient cancer. Specimen: peripheral blood, collected approximately 60 weeks after starting pembrolizumab. The gene calls are TRBV7-7 and TRBJ2-7; 9 bases agree with TRBD1. This CDR3 is CASSLGTGFEQYF. The CDR3 DNA sequence: TGTGCTAGCAGCTTAGGGACAGGGTTCGAGCAGTACTTC.